The 6 T cell receptor beta chains below come from one sample, sequenced in a study of human T cells and chemical hapten exposure. Time point meaning: patch test 3, about 24 weeks after DPC sensitization. Treatment here: therapeutic diphenylcyclopropenone sensitization with weekly scalp DPC. TCRdb used MiXCR to reprocess the RACE reads, holding one entry per CDR3 protein. The sample shows tens of thousands of distinct CDR3 sequences, around 10% of them seen only once. Sequencing was performed on whole blood, taken in connection with sensitization to the hapten diphenylcyclopropenone (DPC). These receptor sequences come from a woman aged 45-60 years with alopecia areata. Some clones in this sample may be carry-over from other donors' samples.

This clonotype was detected many times. This chain joins TRBV4-3 and TRBJ1-1, with D unresolved. V was clipped by 4 bases and J by 2 bases, with 20 bases between them. CDR3 size: 17 residues. Germline CDR1 LGHNA, CDR2 YSLEER. CDR3 coding DNA: TGCGCCAGCAGCCCAGGACCCACTACGAGGCTTAACACTGAAGCTTTCTTT. It encodes CASSPGPTTRLNTEAFF.

This clonotype was recorded many times. The V gene is TRBV12-3 or TRBV12-4, the J gene TRBJ1-5, with no clear D. The CDR3 runs 14 residues. Trimming removed 3 bases at V and 5 bases at J, with 11 bases between. The DNA for the CDR3 is TGTGCCAGCAGTTTTACCCGGGAATATCAGCCCCAGCATTTT. It encodes CASSFTREYQPQHF.

This sequence joins TRBV12-3 or TRBV12-4 and TRBJ1-2; a weak D match, TRBD1 (5 bases). The CDR3 extends over 15 amino acids. V lost 6 bases and J 3 bases, leaving 17 bases between the germline ends. Here the CDR3 DNA reads TGTGCCAGCAGCTTCTGGGGACCCGCGGACTATGGCTACACCTTC. It is translated as CASSFWGPADYGYTF.

The chain carries TRBV6-6 and TRBJ1-3; TRBD1 agrees at 7 bases. The J segment lost 0 bases and the V segment lost 4 bases, leaving 12 bases of the junction unmatched. This CDR3 is 18 amino acids long. Germline CDR1 reads MNHNY; CDR2 reads SVGAGI (reference sequence). CDR3 nucleotides: TGTGCCAGCAGTTCCCACTTGACAGGGAGGTACTCTGGAAACACCATATATTTT. Translated: CASSSHLTGRYSGNTIYF.

This clonotype was seen ten or more times. The V call is TRBV5-4, the J call TRBJ2-1, with D possibly being TRBD1 or TRBD2 (7 bases each). Deletions cut 7 bases from V and 3 bases from J, with 14 bases between. The germline V gene encodes CDR1 SGHNT and CDR2 YYREEE (reference sequence). The CDR3 is made up of 14 amino acids. The CDR3 protein is CASGGDSNYNEQFF. The CDR3 DNA is TGTGCCAGCGGGGGGGACAGTAACTACAATGAGCAGTTCTTC. Using reference TRBV5-4 and TRBJ2-1 for the parts outside the CDR3, the full variable domain is ETGVTQSPTHLIKTRGQQVTLRCSSQSGHNTVSWYQQALGQGPQFIFQYYREEENGRGNFPPRFSGLQFPNYSSELNVNALELDDSALYLCASGGDSNYNEQFFGPGTRLTVL.

V and J are TRBV4-2 and TRBJ1-5; perhaps TRBD1 as D (6 bases). This CDR3 has 14 amino acids. Germline-derived CDR1 and CDR2 are LGHNA and YNFKEQ. Trimming pared 5 bases from V and 9 bases from J, leaving 17 bases between. The CDR3 reads CASSTGQPGGPQHF. CDR3 nucleotides: TGTGCCAGCAGCACAGGACAGCCCGGGGGGCCCCAGCATTTT.